The 5 T cell receptor beta chains presented below share a single source sample, sequenced in a study of T-cell reconstitution after alpha-beta-depleted transplantation in children. Unique molecular identifiers featured in how the TCRbeta library was prepared. Using its own MiXCR run on the PCR reads, TCRdb lists one record per CDR3 protein. This table holds some 600,000 distinct CDR3 sequences, 10% to 15% found once. The sequences come from PBMCs, mostly from graft donor cells, collected 360 days after TCRalphabeta/CD19-depleted stem cell transplant. The receptors here all came from a male patient younger than 18 who had a stem cell transplant for acute myeloid leukemia, so the T cells may come from the graft donor.

This clonotype has only a few counts. The chain has TRBV9 and TRBJ2-5, with D perhaps matching TRBD2 (6 bases). Germline CDR1 and CDR2: SGDLS and YYNGEE. The CDR3 has 14 amino acids. Trimming left V 3 bases short and J 0 bases short, with 9 bases between. The chain's CDR3 is CASSGRLDQETQYF. The DNA for the CDR3 is TGTGCCAGCAGCGGACGACTAGACCAAGAGACCCAGTACTTC.

This clonotype was detected many times. This chain uses TRBV5-8 with TRBJ2-1; D gene uncertain. CDR1 SGHTS and CDR2 YDEGEE come from the germline V gene. The CDR3 has 11 residues. The V gene lost 0 bases and the J gene lost 14 bases, with 9 bases spanning the gap. The CDR3 DNA reads TGTGCCAGCAGCTTGGATCCAGGCGAGTTCTTC. It is translated as CASSLDPGEFF. Variable domain in full (rest from reference TRBV5-8 and TRBJ2-1): EAGVTQSPTHLIKTRGQQATLRCSPISGHTSVYWYQQALGLGLQFLLWYDEGEERNRGNFPPRFSGRQFPNYSSELNVNALELEDSALYLCASSLDPGEFFGPGTRLTVL.

In its sample, this clonotype was seen many times. This chain joins TRBV6-5 and TRBJ1-1; no reliable D call. From germline, CDR1 is MNHEY and CDR2 SVGAGI. There are 15 residues in the CDR3. V was pared by 0 bases and J by 0 bases, with 8 bases between. The CDR3 spells CASSYSGSMNTEAFF. CDR3 nucleotide sequence: TGTGCCAGCAGTTACTCGGGGAGTATGAACACTGAAGCTTTCTTT.

This clonotype was seen a handful of times. The CDR3 nucleotides read TGTGCCAGCAGCTTAGCGTCTAGCGGCTCCTACGAGCAGTACTTC. Its translation: CASSLASSGSYEQYF. V usage is TRBV7-8 and J usage is TRBJ2-7; TRBD2 aligns across 7 bases. CDR3 length: 15 residues. CDR1 is SGHVS, CDR2 FQNEAQ, per germline. Trimming at V came to 0 bases and at J to 0 bases, leaving 2 bases not matched to a gene.

This clonotype was found a few times. The chain combines TRBV6-2 or TRBV6-3 with TRBJ2-6; D possibly corresponds to TRBD1 (6 bases). Germline-derived CDR1 and CDR2 are MNHEY and SVGEGT. The length of the CDR3 is 18 residues. With 1 base removed from V and 0 bases from J, the gap between germline ends came to 13 bases. CDR3 sequence (DNA): TGTGCCAGCAGTTACTTCGGACAGTTGTACTCTGGGGCCAACGTCCTGACTTTC. It translates to CASSYFGQLYSGANVLTF.